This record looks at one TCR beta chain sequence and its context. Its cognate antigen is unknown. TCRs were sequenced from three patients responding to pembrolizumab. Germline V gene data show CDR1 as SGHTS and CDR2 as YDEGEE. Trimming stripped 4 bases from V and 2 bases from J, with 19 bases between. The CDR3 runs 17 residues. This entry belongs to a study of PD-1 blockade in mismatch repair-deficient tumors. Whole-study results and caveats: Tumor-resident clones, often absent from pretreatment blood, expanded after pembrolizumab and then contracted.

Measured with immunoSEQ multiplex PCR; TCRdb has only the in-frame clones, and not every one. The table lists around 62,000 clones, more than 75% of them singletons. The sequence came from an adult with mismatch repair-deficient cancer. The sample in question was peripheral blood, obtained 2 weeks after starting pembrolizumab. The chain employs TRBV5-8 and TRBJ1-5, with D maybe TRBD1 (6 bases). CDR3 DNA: TGTGCCAGCAGCGGGCTCCGGGGGGCGCTTCGCAATCAGCCCCAGCATTTT. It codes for CASSGLRGALRNQPQHF.